This TCR beta chain derives from a study of memory CD4+ T cells and cytomegalovirus serostatus. Looked up from germline, CDR1 is LNHDA and CDR2 is SQIVND (reference sequence). V gave up 1 base and J gave up 3 bases, with 10 bases separating them. The CDR3 loop spans 14 amino acids. The sort gate was single viable CD3+CD4+CD8-CD45RO+ cells for memory CD4+ T cells. The study, taken as a whole, reports: Median bootstrapped AUC for CMV status was about 0.95 originally, less than 0.93 US-trained. Suggested: most of the CMV-linked TCR signature lies in CD4+ memory cells. CD4+ memory repertoires contained about two fifths of the roughly 160 reported CMV TCRbeta sequences.

Libraries were prepared by immunoSEQ multiplex PCR; TCRdb keeps only in-frame clonotypes and omits some of them. The table shows about 31,000 clones, with under 80% occurring only once. Regarding this clone: Its matching antigen is unknown.

This chain uses TRBV19 with TRBJ2-7, with D perhaps being TRBD1 or TRBD2 (5 bases each). The source material was memory CD4+ T cells from blood. The clonotype was recovered from an adult in good health and CMV-seronegative. Some clones in this sample may be carry-over from other donors' samples. This CDR3 is CASSIGGTHYEQYF. The CDR3 DNA reads TGTGCCAGTAGTATAGGTGGGACGCACTACGAGCAGTACTTC.